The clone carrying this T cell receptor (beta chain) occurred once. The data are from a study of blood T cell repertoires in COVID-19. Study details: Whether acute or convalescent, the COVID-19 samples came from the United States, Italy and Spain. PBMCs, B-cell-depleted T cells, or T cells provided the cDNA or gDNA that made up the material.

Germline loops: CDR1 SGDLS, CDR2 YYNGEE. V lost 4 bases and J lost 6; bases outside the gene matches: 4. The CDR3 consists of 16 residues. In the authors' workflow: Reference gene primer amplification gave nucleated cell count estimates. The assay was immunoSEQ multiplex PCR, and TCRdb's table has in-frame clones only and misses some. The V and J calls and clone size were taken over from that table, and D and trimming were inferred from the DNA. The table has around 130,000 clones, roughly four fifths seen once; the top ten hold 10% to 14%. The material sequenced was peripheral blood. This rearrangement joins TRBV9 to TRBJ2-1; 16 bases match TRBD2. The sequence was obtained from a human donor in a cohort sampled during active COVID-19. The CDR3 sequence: CASSPGTSGGGNEQFF. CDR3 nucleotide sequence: TGTGCCAGCAGCCCAGGGACTAGCGGGGGGGGCAATGAGCAGTTCTTC. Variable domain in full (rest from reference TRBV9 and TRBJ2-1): DSGVTQTPKHLITATGQRVTLRCSPRSGDLSVYWYQQSLDQGLQFLIQYYNGEERAKGNILERFSAQQFPDLHSELNLSSLELGDSALYFCASSPGTSGGGNEQFFGPGTRLTVL.